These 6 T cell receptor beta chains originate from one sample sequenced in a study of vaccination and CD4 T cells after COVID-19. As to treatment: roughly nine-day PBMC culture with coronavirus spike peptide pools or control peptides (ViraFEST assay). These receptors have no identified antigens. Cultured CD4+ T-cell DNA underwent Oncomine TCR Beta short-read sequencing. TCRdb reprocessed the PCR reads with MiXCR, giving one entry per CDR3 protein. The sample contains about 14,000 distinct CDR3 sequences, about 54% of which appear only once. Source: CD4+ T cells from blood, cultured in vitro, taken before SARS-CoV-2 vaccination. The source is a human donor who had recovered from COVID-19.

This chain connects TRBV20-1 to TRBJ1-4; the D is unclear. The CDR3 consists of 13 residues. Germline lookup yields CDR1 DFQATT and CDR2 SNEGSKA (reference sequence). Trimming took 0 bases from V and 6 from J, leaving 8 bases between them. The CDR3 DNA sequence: TGCAGTGCTAGAGACGGAAGGGATGAAAAACTGTTTTTT. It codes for CSARDGRDEKLFF.

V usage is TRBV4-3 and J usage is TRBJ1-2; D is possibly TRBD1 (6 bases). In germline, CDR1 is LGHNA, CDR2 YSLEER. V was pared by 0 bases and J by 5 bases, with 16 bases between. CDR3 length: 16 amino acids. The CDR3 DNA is TGCGCCAGCAGCCAAGATCGGGTGGCAGGGGCGTATGGCTACACCTTC. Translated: CASSQDRVAGAYGYTF.

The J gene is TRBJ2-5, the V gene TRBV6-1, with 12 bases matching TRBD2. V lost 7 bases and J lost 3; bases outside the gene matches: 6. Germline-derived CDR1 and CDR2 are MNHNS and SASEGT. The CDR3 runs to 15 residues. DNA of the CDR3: TGTGCCAGCACTACAAGACTAGCGGGGGAAGAGACCCAGTACTTC. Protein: CASTTRLAGEETQYF.

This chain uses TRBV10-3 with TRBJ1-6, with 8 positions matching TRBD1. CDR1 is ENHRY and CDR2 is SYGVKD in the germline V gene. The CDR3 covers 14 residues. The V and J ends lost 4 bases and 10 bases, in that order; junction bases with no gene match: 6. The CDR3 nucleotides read TGTGCCATCAGTGCGGACAGGGAAGGGTCACCCCTCCACTTT. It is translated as CAISADREGSPLHF.

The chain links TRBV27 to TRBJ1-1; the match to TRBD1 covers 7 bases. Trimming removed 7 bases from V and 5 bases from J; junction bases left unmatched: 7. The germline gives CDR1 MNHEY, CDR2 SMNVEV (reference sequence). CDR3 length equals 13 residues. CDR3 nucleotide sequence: TGTGCCAGCAAAACAGGGGAGTGGACTGAAGCTTTCTTT. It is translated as CASKTGEWTEAFF.

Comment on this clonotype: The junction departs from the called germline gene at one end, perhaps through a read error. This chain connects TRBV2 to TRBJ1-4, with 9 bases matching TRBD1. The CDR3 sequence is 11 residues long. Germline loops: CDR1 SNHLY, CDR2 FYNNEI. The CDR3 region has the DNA TGTGCCGGCAGTGTAGACAGGGGGATAGCTTTT. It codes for CAGSVDRGIAF.